A single T cell receptor beta chain is shown here with its context. Patients from Seattle were sampled longitudinally, starting during active infection. This specimen belongs to a study of blood T cell repertoires in COVID-19. Study overall: The origin of the acute and convalescent COVID-19 samples was the United States, Italy and Spain. PBMCs, B-cell-depleted T cells, or T cells provided the cDNA or gDNA that made up the material.

This CDR3 has 12 amino acids. From germline, CDR1 is SNHLY and CDR2 FYNNEI. Trimming took 7 bases from V and 9 from J, leaving 15 bases between them. Under the authors' procedure: It was from reference gene primer amplification that nucleated cell counts were estimated. This table comes from immunoSEQ multiplex PCR, and its TCRdb copy is limited to in-frame clones, with some not included. Clone size and V and J calls were adopted from that table, with D and trimming inferred from the DNA. The profile shows some 320,000 clones, around 92% of them singletons. The V and J genes are TRBV2 and TRBJ1-1; weak D call: TRBD1 (5 bases). Sequenced: peripheral blood. The source of this sequence is a woman aged 25-40 years with COVID-19, enrolled during active disease. The CDR3 region is CASNRDWAKAFF. For the CDR3, the DNA is TGTGCCAGCAATAGGGACTGGGCGAAAGCTTTCTTT.